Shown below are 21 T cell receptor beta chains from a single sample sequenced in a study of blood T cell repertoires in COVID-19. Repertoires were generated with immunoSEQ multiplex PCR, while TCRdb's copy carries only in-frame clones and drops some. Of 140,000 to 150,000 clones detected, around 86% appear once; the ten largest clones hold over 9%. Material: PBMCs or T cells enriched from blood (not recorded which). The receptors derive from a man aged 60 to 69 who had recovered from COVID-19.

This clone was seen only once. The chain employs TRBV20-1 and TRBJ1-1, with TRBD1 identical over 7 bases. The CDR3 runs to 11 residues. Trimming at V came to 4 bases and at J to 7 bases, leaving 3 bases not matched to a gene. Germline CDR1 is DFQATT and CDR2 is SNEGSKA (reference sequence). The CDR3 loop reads CSAKGTVEAFF. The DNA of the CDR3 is TGCAGTGCTAAAGGGACAGTTGAAGCTTTCTTT.

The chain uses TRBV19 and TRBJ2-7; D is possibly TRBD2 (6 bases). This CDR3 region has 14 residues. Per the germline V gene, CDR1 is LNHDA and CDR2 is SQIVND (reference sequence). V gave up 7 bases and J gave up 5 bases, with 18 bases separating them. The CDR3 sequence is CASTRAGLNDEQYF. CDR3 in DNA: TGTGCCAGTACCCGGGCGGGGCTGAACGACGAGCAGTACTTC. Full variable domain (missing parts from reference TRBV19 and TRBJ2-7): DGGITQSPKYLFRKEGQNVTLSCEQNLNHDAMYWYRQDPGQGLRLIYYSQIVNDFQKGDIAEGYSVSREKKESFPLTVTSAQKNPTAFYLCASTRAGLNDEQYFGPGTRLTVT.

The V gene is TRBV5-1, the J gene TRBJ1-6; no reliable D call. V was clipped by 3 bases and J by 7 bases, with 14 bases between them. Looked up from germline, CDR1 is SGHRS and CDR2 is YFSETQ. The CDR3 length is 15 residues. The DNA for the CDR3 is TGCGCCAGCAGCTCCGCCCGGGTCGAAAATTCACCCCTCCACTTT. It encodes CASSSARVENSPLHF.

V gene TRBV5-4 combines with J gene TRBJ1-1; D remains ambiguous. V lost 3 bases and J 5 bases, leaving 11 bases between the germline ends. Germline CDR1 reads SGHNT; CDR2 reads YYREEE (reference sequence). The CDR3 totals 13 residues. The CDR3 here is CASSWAGRTEAFF. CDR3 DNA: TGTGCCAGCAGCTGGGCGGGTAGGACTGAAGCTTTCTTT.

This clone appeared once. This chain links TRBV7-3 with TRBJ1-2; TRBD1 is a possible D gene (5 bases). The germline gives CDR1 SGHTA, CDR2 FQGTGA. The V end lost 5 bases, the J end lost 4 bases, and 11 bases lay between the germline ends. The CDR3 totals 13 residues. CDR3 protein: CASSTQGIYGYTF. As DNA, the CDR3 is TGTGCCAGCAGCACCCAGGGAATCTATGGCTACACCTTC.

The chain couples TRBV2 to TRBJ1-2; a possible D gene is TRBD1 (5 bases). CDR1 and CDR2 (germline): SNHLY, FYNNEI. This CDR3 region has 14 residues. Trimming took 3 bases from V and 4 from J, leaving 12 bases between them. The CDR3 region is CASSESGMGYGYTF. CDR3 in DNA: TGTGCCAGCAGTGAGTCAGGGATGGGCTATGGCTACACCTTC.

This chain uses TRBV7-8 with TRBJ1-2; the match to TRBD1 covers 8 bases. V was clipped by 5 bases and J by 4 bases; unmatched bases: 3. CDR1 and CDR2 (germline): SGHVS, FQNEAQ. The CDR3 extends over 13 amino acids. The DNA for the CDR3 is TGTGCCAGCAGCCCAGGGGGCATCTATGGCTACACCTTC. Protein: CASSPGGIYGYTF.

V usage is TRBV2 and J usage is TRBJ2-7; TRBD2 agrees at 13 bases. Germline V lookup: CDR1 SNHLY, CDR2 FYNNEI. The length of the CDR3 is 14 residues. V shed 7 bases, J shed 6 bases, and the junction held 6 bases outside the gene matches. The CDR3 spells CASTGLAGVLEQYF. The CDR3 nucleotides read TGTGCCAGCACTGGACTAGCGGGAGTGCTCGAGCAGTACTTC.

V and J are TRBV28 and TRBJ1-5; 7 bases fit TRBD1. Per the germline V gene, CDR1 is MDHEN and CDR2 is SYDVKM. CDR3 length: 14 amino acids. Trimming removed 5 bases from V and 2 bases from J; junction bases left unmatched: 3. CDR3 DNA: TGTGCCAGCAGTCCTGACAGGGGCAATCAGCCCCAGCATTTT. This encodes CASSPDRGNQPQHF.

In DNA form, the CDR3 reads TGTGCCAGCAGTTACATCCGGTCTGGGGCCAACGTCCTGACTTTC. It translates to CASSYIRSGANVLTF. This rearrangement joins TRBV6-5 to TRBJ2-6, with unresolved D. V lost 2 bases to trimming and J lost 1 base, with 6 bases between them. Germline-derived CDR1 and CDR2 are MNHEY and SVGAGI. The CDR3 consists of 15 residues.

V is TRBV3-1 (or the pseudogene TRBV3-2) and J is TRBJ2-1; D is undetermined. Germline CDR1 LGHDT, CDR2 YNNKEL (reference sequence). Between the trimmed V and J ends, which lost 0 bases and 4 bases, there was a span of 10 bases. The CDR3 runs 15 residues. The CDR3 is CASSQDRNRYNEQFF. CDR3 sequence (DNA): TGTGCCAGCAGCCAAGATCGCAACAGATACAATGAGCAGTTCTTC.

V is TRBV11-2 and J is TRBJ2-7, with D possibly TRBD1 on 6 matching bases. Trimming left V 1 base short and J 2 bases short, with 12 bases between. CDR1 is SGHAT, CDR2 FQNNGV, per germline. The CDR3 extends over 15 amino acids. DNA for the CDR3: TGTGCCAGCAGCTTAGCCTGGGACACGACCTACGAGCAGTACTTC. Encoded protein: CASSLAWDTTYEQYF.

CDR3 bases: TGTGCCAGTAGTATAGATCGGAGCAGGACTTCCCAAGAGACCCAGTACTTC. It codes for CASSIDRSRTSQETQYF. The rearrangement links TRBV19 to TRBJ2-5; TRBD2 might be the D (5 bases). Germline lookup yields CDR1 LNHDA and CDR2 SQIVND (reference sequence). The CDR3 consists of 17 residues. The ends were cut back, 0 bases at V and 1 base at J, with 15 bases in the middle.

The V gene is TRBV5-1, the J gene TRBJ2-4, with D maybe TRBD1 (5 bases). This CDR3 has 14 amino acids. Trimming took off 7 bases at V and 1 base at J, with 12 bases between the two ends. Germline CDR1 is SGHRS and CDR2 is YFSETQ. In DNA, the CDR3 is TGCGCCAGCGCCAGGGATTTGGCCAAAAACATTCAGTACTTC. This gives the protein CASARDLAKNIQYF.

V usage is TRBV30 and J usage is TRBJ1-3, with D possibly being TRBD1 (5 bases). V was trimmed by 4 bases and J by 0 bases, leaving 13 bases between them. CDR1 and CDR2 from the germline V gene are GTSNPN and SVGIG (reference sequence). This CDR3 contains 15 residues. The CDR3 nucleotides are TGTGCCTGGACCACCCAGGGAAGCTCTGGAAACACCATATATTTT. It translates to CAWTTQGSSGNTIYF.

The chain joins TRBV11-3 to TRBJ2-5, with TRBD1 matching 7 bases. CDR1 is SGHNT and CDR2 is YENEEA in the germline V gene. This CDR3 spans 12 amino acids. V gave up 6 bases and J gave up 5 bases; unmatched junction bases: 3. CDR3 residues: CASSSTGETQYF. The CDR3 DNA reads TGTGCCAGCAGTTCGACAGGGGAGACCCAGTACTTC.

DNA of the CDR3: TGTGCCAGCAGCTATAGCGGGGCTAACACCGGGGAGCTGTTTTTT. Amino acid sequence: CASSYSGANTGELFF. V gene TRBV6-5 combines with J gene TRBJ2-2; 8 nucleotides match TRBD2. This CDR3 is built from 15 residues. V lost 6 bases to trimming and J lost 2 bases; unmatched junction nucleotides: 5. CDR1 and CDR2 (germline): MNHEY, SVGAGI.

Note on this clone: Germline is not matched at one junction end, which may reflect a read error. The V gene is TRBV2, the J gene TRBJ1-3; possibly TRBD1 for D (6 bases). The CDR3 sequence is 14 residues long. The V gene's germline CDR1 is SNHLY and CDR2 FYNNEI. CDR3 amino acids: CASSRDTGGTTIYF. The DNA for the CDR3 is TGTGCCAGCAGCAGGGACACCGGTGGAACCACCATATATTTT.

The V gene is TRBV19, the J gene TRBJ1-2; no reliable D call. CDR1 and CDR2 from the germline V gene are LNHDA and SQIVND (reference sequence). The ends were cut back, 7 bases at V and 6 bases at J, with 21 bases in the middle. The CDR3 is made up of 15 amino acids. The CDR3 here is CASTLIDGSWDGYTF. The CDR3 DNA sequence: TGTGCCAGTACCCTAATAGACGGGAGTTGGGATGGCTACACCTTC.

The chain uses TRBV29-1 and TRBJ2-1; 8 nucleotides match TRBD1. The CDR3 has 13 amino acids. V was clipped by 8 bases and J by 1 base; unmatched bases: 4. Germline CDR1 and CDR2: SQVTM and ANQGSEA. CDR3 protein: CSTYRGSYNEQFF. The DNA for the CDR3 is TGCAGCACTTACAGGGGGTCCTACAATGAGCAGTTCTTC.

The CDR3 spells CASLLTWAGDEQFF. CDR3 bases: TGTGCCAGCTTGCTAACTTGGGCGGGAGATGAGCAGTTCTTC. V usage is TRBV7-2 and J usage is TRBJ2-1; 7 bases agree with TRBD2. From germline, CDR1 is SGHTA and CDR2 FQGNSA. Trimming cost V 8 bases and J 8 bases; bases outside gene matches: 12. The CDR3 has 14 residues.